The 21 T cell receptor beta chains listed next were all sequenced from one sample in a study of cytotoxic CD8 clonotypes in ibrutinib-treated CLL. This table comes from immunoSEQ multiplex PCR, and its TCRdb copy is limited to in-frame clones, with some not included. This sample has about 300,000 clones; 60% to 80% occur once, and the top ten carry 5.6%. The sample was PBMCs, taken at disease progression, from a patient treated with ibrutinib. These receptors originate from a human donor with chronic lymphocytic leukemia.

The chain recombines TRBV12-5 with TRBJ2-1; D is unresolved. V lost 2 bases and J lost 0, with 11 bases in between. Per the germline V gene, CDR1 is LGHNT and CDR2 is FRNRAP. The CDR3 spans 16 residues. The CDR3 is CASGLMTGSSYNEQFF. The CDR3 bases are TGTGCTAGTGGTTTGATGACTGGAAGCTCCTACAATGAGCAGTTCTTC.

This clone was found a few times. The chain recombines TRBV14 with TRBJ1-3; no firm D call. The CDR3 runs to 13 residues. Germline CDR1 and CDR2: SGHDN and FVKESK. Trimming cost V 4 bases and J 2 bases, with 6 bases left between them. CDR3 DNA sequence: TGTGCCAGCAGCCCCACTACTGGAAACACCATATATTTT. It yields the protein CASSPTTGNTIYF.

The CDR3 sequence is CASSFGRPDTYEQYF. As DNA, the CDR3 is TGTGCCAGCAGCTTTGGGCGGCCGGACACCTACGAGCAGTACTTC. This chain connects TRBV5-6 to TRBJ2-7; D is possibly TRBD1 (5 bases). V was pared by 2 bases and J by 2 bases, with 14 bases between. This CDR3 comprises 15 residues. Per the germline V gene, CDR1 is SGHDT and CDR2 is YYEEEE.

The table lists this clone with a count of one. This chain links TRBV6-5 with TRBJ2-7; TRBD1 aligns across 9 bases. With 4 bases clipped from V and 7 bases from J, the junction kept 14 bases outside the gene matches. This CDR3 has 16 residues. Germline CDR1 and CDR2: MNHEY and SVGAGI. In DNA form, the CDR3 reads TGTGCCAGCAGTTTAACATCCGGGACAGGGCTTCGAGAGCAGTACTTC. The encoded protein is CASSLTSGTGLREQYF.

The chain has TRBV15 and TRBJ1-2; TRBD1 is a possible D gene (5 bases). Deletions cut 0 bases from V and 6 bases from J, with 8 bases between. This CDR3 contains 13 residues. Germline loops: CDR1 LNHNV, CDR2 YYDKDF (reference sequence). CDR3 loop: CATSRDRADGYTF. The CDR3, as DNA: TGTGCCACCAGCAGAGACAGGGCGGATGGCTACACCTTC.

The chain recombines TRBV11-2 with TRBJ2-1; 11 nucleotides agree with TRBD2. Germline loops: CDR1 SGHAT, CDR2 FQNNGV. CDR3 length: 15 residues. J gave up 6 bases and V 0 bases, and 1 base lay outside the gene matches. CDR3 protein: CASSLDLAGGNEQFF. The CDR3 region has the DNA TGTGCCAGCAGCTTAGATCTAGCGGGGGGCAATGAGCAGTTCTTC.

This clone was seen more than once but under ten times. The genes are TRBV10-3 and TRBJ2-7, with no clear D. This CDR3 contains 15 residues. V lost 0 bases and J lost 2, with 11 bases in between. CDR1 and CDR2 (germline): ENHRY, SYGVKD. CDR3: CAISESLRTTYEQYF. The CDR3 region has the DNA TGTGCCATCAGTGAGTCGCTGCGAACCACCTACGAGCAGTACTTC.

The chain couples TRBV2 to TRBJ2-5; possible D gene TRBD1, 6 bases. Germline CDR1 SNHLY, CDR2 FYNNEI. CDR3 size: 14 residues. Trimming removed 7 bases at V and 0 bases at J, with 12 bases between. CDR3 region: CASKPWDNQETQYF. CDR3 DNA sequence: TGTGCCAGCAAACCCTGGGACAACCAAGAGACCCAGTACTTC.

Notes on this clone: A much larger clone differs from this one at a single base, so this may be a read error. The same CDR3 is also encoded by other DNA sequences in this sample. This rearrangement joins TRBV9 to TRBJ2-7; D is unresolved. With 4 bases removed from V and 0 bases from J, the gap between germline ends came to 2 bases. This CDR3 has 11 residues. Germline loops: CDR1 SGDLS, CDR2 YYNGEE. The CDR3 DNA reads as TGTGCCAGCAGCCCCTCCTACGAGCAGTACTTC. Protein sequence: CASSPSYEQYF.

This clone came up a few times. V usage is TRBV5-1 and J usage is TRBJ2-7; D is perhaps TRBD1 (6 bases). Between the trimmed V and J ends, which lost 0 bases and 5 bases, there was a span of 15 bases. This CDR3 comprises 15 residues. Germline values: CDR1 SGHRS, CDR2 YFSETQ. The CDR3 here is CASSLGDRNADEQYF. CDR3 in DNA: TGCGCCAGCAGCTTGGGAGACAGGAATGCCGACGAGCAGTACTTC. Drawing the rest from reference TRBV5-1 and TRBJ2-7, the complete variable domain is KAGVTQTPRYLIKTRGQQVTLSCSPISGHRSVSWYQQTPGQGLQFLFEYFSETQRNKGNFPGRFSGRQFSNSRSEMNVSTLELGDSALYLCASSLGDRNADEQYFGPGTRLTVT.

In its sample, this clone was seen a few times. This rearrangement joins TRBV4-1 to TRBJ1-2; possibly TRBD1 for D (5 bases). Germline V CDR1 and CDR2: MGHRA, YSYEKL. This CDR3 has 14 amino acids. V was shortened by 0 bases and J by 6 bases, with 11 bases between the two germline ends. The CDR3 loop reads CASSQDFWGNGYTF. CDR3 DNA sequence: TGCGCCAGCAGCCAAGATTTTTGGGGGAATGGCTACACCTTC.

This clone was picked up a small number of times. This chain joins TRBV5-1 and TRBJ2-7; the D gene could be TRBD1 or TRBD2 (5 bases each). There are 13 residues in the CDR3. Germline-derived CDR1 and CDR2 are SGHRS and YFSETQ. The ends were cut back, 0 bases at V and 6 bases at J, with 10 bases in the middle. CDR3 in amino acids: CASSLAPGPEQYF. The DNA for the CDR3 is TGCGCCAGCAGCTTGGCCCCGGGACCCGAGCAGTACTTC.

The rearrangement links TRBV2 to TRBJ2-5; D is unresolved. Trimming stripped 1 base from V and 7 bases from J, with 10 bases between. In germline, CDR1 is SNHLY, CDR2 FYNNEI. There are 13 residues in the CDR3. CDR3 DNA: TGTGCCAGCAGTGAAGGCCGGGTCGGGACCCAGTACTTC. Its translation: CASSEGRVGTQYF.

This sequence joins TRBV6-5 and TRBJ2-7; no firm D call. CDR3 length equals 13 residues. Per the germline V gene, CDR1 is MNHEY and CDR2 is SVGAGI. V was trimmed by 0 bases and J by 3 bases, leaving 6 bases between them. CDR3 in amino acids: CASSYSRSYEQYF. The CDR3 DNA is TGTGCCAGCAGTTACTCGCGTAGCTACGAGCAGTACTTC.

This chain links TRBV9 with TRBJ2-1, with a possible D match to TRBD2 (5 bases). V lost 1 base and J lost 8, with 19 bases in between. This CDR3 spans 16 amino acids. From germline, CDR1 is SGDLS and CDR2 YYNGEE. CDR3 region: CASSVLVLARLHEQFF. CDR3 nucleotide sequence: TGTGCCAGCAGCGTATTGGTCCTAGCCAGGTTGCATGAGCAGTTCTTC.

The V call is TRBV4-1, the J call TRBJ2-2, with 7 bases aligning to TRBD1. V gave up 4 bases and J gave up 1 base; unmatched junction bases: 6. CDR1 is MGHRA, CDR2 YSYEKL, per germline. The CDR3 totals 16 residues. CDR3 coding DNA: TGCGCCAGCAGCCCTAGGACAGGCAAGAACACCGGGGAGCTGTTTTTT. This encodes CASSPRTGKNTGELFF.

The gene calls are TRBV4-1 and TRBJ1-2; D may be TRBD1 (6 bases). The V gene's germline CDR1 is MGHRA and CDR2 YSYEKL. V shed 0 bases and J shed 4 bases, with 9 bases lying between them. This CDR3 contains 14 residues. The CDR3 coding sequence is TGCGCCAGCAGCCAAGAAATAGGGGGCTATGGCTACACCTTC. Translated: CASSQEIGGYGYTF.

The chain carries TRBV5-6 and TRBJ2-1; the D gene is possibly TRBD2 (6 bases). Germline CDR1 SGHDT, CDR2 YYEEEE. The CDR3 sequence is 15 residues long. Trimming pared 6 bases from V and 4 bases from J, leaving 17 bases between. This CDR3 is CASNWGDGLYNEQFF. The CDR3 DNA is TGTGCCAGCAATTGGGGGGACGGACTATACAATGAGCAGTTCTTC. Drawing the rest from reference TRBV5-6 and TRBJ2-1, the complete variable domain is DAGVTQSPTHLIKTRGQQVTLRCSPKSGHDTVSWYQQALGQGPQFIFQYYEEEERQRGNFPDRFSGHQFPNYSSELNVNALLLGDSALYLCASNWGDGLYNEQFFGPGTRLTVL.

The rearrangement joins TRBV12-5 to TRBJ1-1; D is perhaps TRBD1 (5 bases). This CDR3 has 12 residues. Trimming pared 6 bases from V and 7 bases from J, leaving 12 bases between. Germline V gene lookup returns CDR1 LGHNT and CDR2 FRNRAP. CDR3 protein: CASGSGLSEAFF. The CDR3 region has the DNA TGTGCTAGTGGATCAGGGTTGAGTGAAGCTTTCTTT.

The chain couples TRBV10-2 to TRBJ2-2, with TRBD2 identical over 9 bases. Losses at the gene ends were 3 bases for V and 7 bases for J; bases not matched to a gene: 3. The CDR3 spans 14 residues. Looked up from germline, CDR1 is WSHSY and CDR2 is SAAADI. Here the CDR3 DNA reads TGCGCCAGCAGTGATAGCGGGGGTTACGGGGAGCTGTTTTTT. Translating it yields CASSDSGGYGELFF.

The chain links TRBV5-4 to TRBJ2-7, with 15 bases aligning to TRBD2. Germline V lookup: CDR1 SGHNT, CDR2 YYREEE (reference sequence). The V segment lost 4 bases and the J segment 2 bases; nucleotides outside the gene matches: 4. The CDR3 loop spans 16 amino acids. The CDR3 protein is CASSPGLAGGPYEQYF. The CDR3 region has the DNA TGTGCCAGCAGCCCGGGACTAGCGGGAGGTCCCTACGAGCAGTACTTC.